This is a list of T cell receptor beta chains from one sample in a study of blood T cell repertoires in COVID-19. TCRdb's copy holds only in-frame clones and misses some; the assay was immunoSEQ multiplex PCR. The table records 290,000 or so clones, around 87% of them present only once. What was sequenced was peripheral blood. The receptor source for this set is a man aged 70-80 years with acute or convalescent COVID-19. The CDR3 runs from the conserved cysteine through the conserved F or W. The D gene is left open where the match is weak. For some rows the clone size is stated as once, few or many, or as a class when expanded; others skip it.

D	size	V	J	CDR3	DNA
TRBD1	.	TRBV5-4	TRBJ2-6	CASGGQGALSGANVLTF	TGTGCCAGCGGGGGACAGGGGGCTCTCTCTGGGGCCAACGTCCTGACTTTC
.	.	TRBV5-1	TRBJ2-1	CASSLVSGQYNEQFF	TGCGCCAGCAGCTTGGTGAGTGGTCAATACAATGAGCAGTTCTTC
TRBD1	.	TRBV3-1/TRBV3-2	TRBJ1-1	CASSYGQGAQAFF	TGTGCCAGCAGCTACGGACAGGGGGCCCAAGCTTTCTTT
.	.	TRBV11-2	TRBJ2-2	CASSFSGGTGELFF	TGTGCCAGCAGCTTTTCCGGAGGCACCGGGGAGCTGTTTTTT
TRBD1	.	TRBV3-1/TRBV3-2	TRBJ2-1	CASSQDFGTAFYNEQFF	TGTGCCAGCAGCCAAGATTTCGGGACAGCATTCTACAATGAGCAGTTCTTC
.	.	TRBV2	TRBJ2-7	CASSEALGARGNF	TGTGCCAGCAGTGAAGCTTTAGGCGCAAGGGGGAATTTC
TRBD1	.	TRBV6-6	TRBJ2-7	CASNSQGSGFYEQYF	TGTGCCAGCAACTCACAGGGGTCCGGATTCTACGAGCAGTACTTC
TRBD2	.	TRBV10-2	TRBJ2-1	CASSESWTSGENEQFF	TGCGCCAGCAGTGAGTCGTGGACTAGCGGGGAAAATGAGCAGTTCTTC
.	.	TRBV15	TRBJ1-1	CATRHPPTEAFF	TGTGCCACACGACACCCACCCACTGAAGCTTTCTTT
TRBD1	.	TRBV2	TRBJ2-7	CATLGQGRSYEQYF	TGTGCCACCTTAGGACAGGGCCGCTCCTACGAGCAGTACTTC
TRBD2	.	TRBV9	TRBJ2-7	CASRGRGPYEQYF	TGTGCCAGCAGGGGGAGGGGCCCCTACGAGCAGTACTTC
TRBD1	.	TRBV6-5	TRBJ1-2	CASVGQIDGYTF	TGTGCCAGCGTGGGACAGATAGATGGCTACACCTTC
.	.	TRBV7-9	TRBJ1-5	CASSLGEQPNQPQHF	TGTGCCAGCAGCTTAGGGGAGCAGCCGAATCAGCCCCAGCATTTT
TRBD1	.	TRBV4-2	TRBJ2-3	CASSQDSRGPTDTQYF	TGTGCCAGCAGCCAAGATTCCAGGGGGCCAACAGATACGCAGTATTTT
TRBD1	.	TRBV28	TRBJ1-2	CASSLGAGGGWGYGYTF	TGTGCCAGCAGTTTAGGGGCAGGGGGTGGTTGGGGCTATGGCTACACCTTC
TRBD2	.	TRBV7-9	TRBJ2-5	CASSLGLAGVVETQYF	TGTGCCAGCAGCTTAGGGCTAGCGGGAGTTGTGGAGACCCAGTACTTC
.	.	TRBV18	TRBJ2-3	CASSPPSRDTQYF	TGTGCCAGCTCACCACCATCGCGTGATACGCAGTATTTT
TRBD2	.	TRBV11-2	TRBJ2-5	CASRVRSGRQQETQYF	TGTGCCAGCAGGGTGAGGAGCGGGAGACAACAAGAGACCCAGTACTTC
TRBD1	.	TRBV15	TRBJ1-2	CATSRETGTVYGYTF	TGTGCCACCAGCAGAGAGACCGGGACAGTTTATGGCTACACCTTC
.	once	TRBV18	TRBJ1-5	CASSPTRDQPQHF	TGTGCCAGCTCACCAACGAGGGATCAGCCCCAGCATTTT
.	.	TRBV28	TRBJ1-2	CASSFGAGAYYGYTF	TGTGCCAGCAGTTTCGGGGCAGGGGCTTACTATGGCTACACCTTC
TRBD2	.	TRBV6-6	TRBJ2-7	CASQTAGGAYEQYF	TGTGCCAGCCAGACAGCGGGGGGGGCATACGAGCAGTACTTC
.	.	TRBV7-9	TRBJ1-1	CASSTGVAEAFF	TGTGCCAGCAGCACAGGAGTGGCTGAAGCTTTCTTT
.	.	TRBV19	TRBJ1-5	CASSIFVAGVQPQHF	TGTGCCAGTAGTATTTTTGTGGCAGGGGTCCAGCCCCAGCATTTT
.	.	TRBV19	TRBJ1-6	CASSEVRQSSSYNSPLHF	TGTGCCAGTAGTGAAGTGAGACAGTCGAGCTCCTATAATTCACCCCTCCACTTT
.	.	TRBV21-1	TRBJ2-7	CASSNAWDREAYEQYF	TGTGCCAGCAGCAATGCTTGGGACAGGGAAGCCTACGAGCAGTACTTC
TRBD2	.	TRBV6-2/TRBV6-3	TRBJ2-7	CASSSPGLAAPPYF	TGTGCCAGCAGCTCTCCGGGACTAGCGGCTCCGCCCTACTTC
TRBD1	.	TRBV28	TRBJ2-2	CASSTRTGELGELFF	TGTGCCAGCAGTACCCGGACAGGGGAGTTGGGGGAGCTGTTTTTT
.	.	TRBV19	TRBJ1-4	CASSTGRREKLFF	TGTGCCAGTAGTACAGGGAGGAGGGAAAAACTGTTTTTT